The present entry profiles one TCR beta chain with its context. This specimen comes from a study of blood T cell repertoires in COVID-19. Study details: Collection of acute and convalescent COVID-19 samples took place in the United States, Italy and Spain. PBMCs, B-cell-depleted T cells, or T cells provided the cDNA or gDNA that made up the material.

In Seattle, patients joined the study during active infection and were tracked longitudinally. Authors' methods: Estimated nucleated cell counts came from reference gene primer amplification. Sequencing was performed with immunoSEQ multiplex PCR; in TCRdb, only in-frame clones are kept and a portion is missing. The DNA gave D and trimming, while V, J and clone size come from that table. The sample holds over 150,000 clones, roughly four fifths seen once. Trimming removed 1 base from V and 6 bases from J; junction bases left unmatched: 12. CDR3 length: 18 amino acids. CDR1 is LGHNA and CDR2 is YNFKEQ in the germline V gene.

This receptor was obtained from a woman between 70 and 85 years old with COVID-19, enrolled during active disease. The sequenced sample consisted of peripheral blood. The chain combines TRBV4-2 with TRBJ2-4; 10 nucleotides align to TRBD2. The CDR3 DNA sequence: TGTGCCAGCAGCCAAGGGCAGACTAGCGGGTTTCGCGCAAACATTCAGTACTTC. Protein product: CASSQGQTSGFRANIQYF.